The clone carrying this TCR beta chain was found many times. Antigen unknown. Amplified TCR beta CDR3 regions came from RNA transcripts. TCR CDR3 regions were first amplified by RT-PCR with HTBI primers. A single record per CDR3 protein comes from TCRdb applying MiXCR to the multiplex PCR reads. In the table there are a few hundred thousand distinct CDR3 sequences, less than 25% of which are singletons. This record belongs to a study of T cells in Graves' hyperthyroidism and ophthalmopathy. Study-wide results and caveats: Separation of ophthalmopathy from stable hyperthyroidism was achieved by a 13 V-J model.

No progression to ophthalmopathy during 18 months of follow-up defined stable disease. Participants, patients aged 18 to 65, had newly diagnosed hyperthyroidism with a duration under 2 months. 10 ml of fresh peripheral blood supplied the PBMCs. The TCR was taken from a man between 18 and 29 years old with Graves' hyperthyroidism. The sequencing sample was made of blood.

In DNA form, the CDR3 reads TGTGCCACCAGCCGGGACGCCGCCAACTATGGCTACACCTTC. Amino acid sequence: CATSRDAANYGYTF. This chain joins TRBV15 and TRBJ1-2, with a weak D call TRBD1 (5 bases). The CDR3 is 14 residues long. CDR1 and CDR2 from the germline V gene are LNHNV and YYDKDF (reference sequence). V was pared by 5 bases and J by 2 bases, with 12 bases between. Full variable domain (rest looked up from reference TRBV15 and TRBJ1-2): DAMVIQNPRYQVTQFGKPVTLSCSQTLNHNVMYWYQQKSSQAPKLLFHYYDKDFNNEADTPDNFQSRRPNTSFCFLDIRSPGLGDTAMYLCATSRDAANYGYTFGSGTRLTVV.